The 22 T cell receptor beta chains presented below share a single source sample, sequenced in a study of CD8+CD57+ T cells in acquired aplastic anemia. It was genomic DNA that served as the template for profiling TCR beta VDJ and CDR3. TCRdb fed the reads into MiXCR, producing one record per CDR3 protein. The data contain around 200,000 distinct CDR3 sequences, about half of them singletons. An expansion of CD8+CD57+ cells by flow cytometry had been shown in patients chosen for sequencing. Material: sorted CD4+, CD8+, or CD8+CD57+ T cells (not recorded which) from PBMCs. The source is a human donor with aplastic anemia.

V gene TRBV7-9 combines with J gene TRBJ2-1, with D possibly matching TRBD2 (6 bases). This CDR3 is built from 15 residues. The germline V gene has CDR1 SEHNR and CDR2 FQNEAQ (reference sequence). The V end lost 8 bases, the J end lost 10 bases, and 24 bases lay between the germline ends. CDR3 protein: CASSSDGTPRTEQFF. The CDR3 DNA reads TGTGCCAGCTCAAGTGACGGGACTCCCCGGACCGAGCAGTTCTTC.

This sequence joins TRBV29-1 and TRBJ2-3, with TRBD2 as a possible D gene (6 bases). The CDR3 covers 12 residues. CDR1 SQVTM and CDR2 ANQGSEA come from the germline V gene. Trimming removed 2 bases at V and 6 bases at J, with 9 bases between. CDR3 protein: CSVEPGGDTQYF. CDR3 in DNA: TGCAGCGTTGAACCCGGAGGGGATACGCAGTATTTT.

This clonotype was counted many times. V usage is TRBV4-1 and J usage is TRBJ2-2; D is possibly TRBD1 (7 bases). Between the trimmed V and J ends, which lost 2 bases and 6 bases, there was a span of 13 bases. Germline CDR1 MGHRA, CDR2 YSYEKL. The CDR3 is made up of 15 amino acids. The CDR3 loop is CASSQRQGGPGELFF. The CDR3 region has the DNA TGCGCCAGCAGCCAACGCCAGGGGGGACCCGGGGAGCTGTTTTTT.

The chain recombines TRBV2 with TRBJ1-4; TRBD1 is a possible D gene (5 bases). CDR3 length: 13 residues. CDR1 and CDR2 (germline): SNHLY, FYNNEI. Trimming cost V 2 bases and J 11 bases, with 12 bases left between them. CDR3 in DNA: TGTGCCAGCAGTGAACGCCCCAGGGACAAACTGTTTTTT. Amino acid sequence: CASSERPRDKLFF.

V gene TRBV24-1 combines with J gene TRBJ1-5; 8 nucleotides line up with TRBD1. J was trimmed by 6 bases and V by 3 bases; bases with no gene match: 12. Germline V gene sequence: CDR1 KGHDR, CDR2 SFDVKD. The CDR3 length is 17 residues. For the CDR3, the DNA is TGTGCCACCAGTGATACAGGGCCAGGGGGCGTTAGTCAGCCCCAGCATTTT. This sequence encodes CATSDTGPGGVSQPQHF.

The sample holds many counts of this clonotype. V is TRBV4-2 and J is TRBJ2-5, with D uncertain. Trimming stripped 1 base from V and 3 bases from J, with 12 bases between. The CDR3 is made up of 15 amino acids. Germline V gene data show CDR1 as LGHNA and CDR2 as YNFKEQ. CDR3 region: CASSQVVSEEETQYF. For the CDR3, the DNA is TGTGCCAGCAGCCAAGTCGTCAGCGAGGAAGAGACCCAGTACTTC.

This clonotype has just a few counts. The CDR3 reads CASSQRRVNTGELFF. The CDR3 DNA sequence: TGTGCCAGCAGCCAACGTCGGGTGAACACCGGGGAGCTGTTTTTT. V and J are TRBV3-1 and TRBJ2-2; D is ambiguous. The CDR3 contains 15 residues. Trimming stripped 2 bases from V and 1 base from J, with 8 bases between. Germline V lookup: CDR1 LGHDT, CDR2 YNNKEL (reference sequence).

In this sample, this clonotype turned up a few times. This chain links TRBV20-1 with TRBJ1-2; 7 bases line up with TRBD1. The V gene end was trimmed by 0 bases and the J gene end by 4 bases; junction bases not matched to a gene: 14. The germline V gene encodes CDR1 DFQATT and CDR2 SNEGSKA (reference sequence). The CDR3 extends over 17 amino acids. The CDR3 is CSARELVGGFNSYGYTF. CDR3 DNA: TGCAGTGCTAGAGAGCTGGTAGGGGGCTTTAATAGCTATGGCTACACCTTC.

The chain uses TRBV20-1 and TRBJ2-7, with TRBD1 identical over 11 bases. The germline gives CDR1 DFQATT, CDR2 SNEGSKA (reference sequence). CDR3 length equals 14 residues. Trimming removed 2 bases from V and 6 bases from J; junction bases left unmatched: 6. The CDR3 loop is CSARWGQGGVEQYF. CDR3 bases: TGCAGTGCTAGATGGGGACAGGGGGGCGTCGAGCAGTACTTC.

There are many counts of this clonotype. This rearrangement joins TRBV6-1 to TRBJ2-7; D gene uncertain. Per germline, CDR1 MNHNS and CDR2 SASEGT. The ends were cut back, 8 bases at V and 0 bases at J, with 11 bases in the middle. CDR3 length: 13 amino acids. CDR3 sequence (DNA): TGTGCCAGCCGCTTGACACGCTCCTACGAGCAGTACTTC. Encoded protein: CASRLTRSYEQYF.

V usage is TRBV6-6 and J usage is TRBJ2-3; 7 bases align to TRBD1. There are 14 residues in the CDR3. Germline V gene lookup returns CDR1 MNHNY and CDR2 SVGAGI (reference sequence). With V trimmed by 7 bases and J by 4 bases, 8 bases remained unmatched. The CDR3 DNA reads TGTGCCAGCAACGCCGCACAGGGGTCAGATACGCAGTATTTT. Its protein is CASNAAQGSDTQYF.

The chain carries TRBV19 and TRBJ2-1; TRBD1 or TRBD2 may be the D gene (7 bases each). The CDR3 length is 15 residues. Germline V gene data show CDR1 as LNHDA and CDR2 as SQIVND (reference sequence). Trimming removed 3 bases from V and 3 bases from J, with 12 bases in between. DNA of the CDR3: TGTGCCAGTAGTATTCAGGGGGGGAACTACAATGAGCAGTTCTTC. Translated, it gives CASSIQGGNYNEQFF.

The table lists this clonotype with many counts. The chain couples TRBV19 to TRBJ1-1, with D tentatively TRBD1 (5 bases). The V and J ends lost 7 bases and 7 bases respectively, with 16 bases between them. Germline assignment: CDR1 LNHDA and CDR2 SQIVND (reference sequence). CDR3 length: 13 amino acids. CDR3: CASTPRGGYEAFF. CDR3 bases: TGTGCCAGTACCCCGAGGGGCGGATATGAAGCTTTCTTT.

This CDR3 is CASSQGTGFTYEQYF. For the CDR3, the DNA is TGCGCCAGCAGCCAAGGGACAGGGTTCACCTACGAGCAGTACTTC. The genes are TRBV5-1 and TRBJ2-7; TRBD1 agrees at 9 bases. Losses at the gene ends were 4 bases for V and 2 bases for J; bases not matched to a gene: 7. In germline, CDR1 is SGHRS, CDR2 YFSETQ. The CDR3 runs to 15 residues.

This clonotype was detected many times. The rearrangement joins TRBV6-5 to TRBJ2-7; 7 positions agree with TRBD1. J lost 5 bases, V lost 5 bases, and 9 bases had no gene match. The germline CDR1 and CDR2 sequences are MNHEY and SVGAGI. This CDR3 spans 14 amino acids. The CDR3 nucleotides read TGTGCCAGCAGTAGACAGGGACCTATCGACGAGCAGTACTTC. Translating gives CASSRQGPIDEQYF.

This clonotype showed up just once. The CDR3 here is CATSRRTGTYGYTF. CDR3 DNA sequence: TGTGCCACCAGCAGACGGACAGGCACCTATGGCTACACCTTC. V usage is TRBV15 and J usage is TRBJ1-2; 7 nucleotides line up with TRBD1. Germline V lookup: CDR1 LNHNV, CDR2 YYDKDF (reference sequence). The junction had 4 bases not matched to a gene; V was cut back by 2 bases and J by 4 bases. The CDR3 contains 14 residues.

Ten or more counts support this clonotype. The chain couples TRBV7-9 to TRBJ2-3; maybe TRBD2 (5 bases). V shed 6 bases and J shed 2 bases, with 9 bases lying between them. Germline values: CDR1 SEHNR, CDR2 FQNEAQ (reference sequence). CDR3 length equals 13 residues. CDR3 coding DNA: TGTGCCAGCAGAAAGGAGGACACAGATACGCAGTATTTT. It encodes CASRKEDTDTQYF. Full variable domain (outside the CDR3, taken from reference TRBV7-9 and TRBJ2-3): DTGVSQNPRHKITKRGQNVTFRCDPISEHNRLYWYRQTLGQGPEFLTYFQNEAQLEKSRLLSDRFSAERPKGSFSTLEIQRTEQGDSAMYLCASRKEDTDTQYFGPGTRLTVL.

The chain is built from TRBV7-2 and TRBJ1-3; D remains ambiguous. CDR1 SGHTA and CDR2 FQGNSA come from the germline V gene. The CDR3 spans 13 residues. V lost 1 base and J 10 bases, leaving 11 bases between the germline ends. The CDR3 DNA reads as TGTGCCAGCAGCTTAGGCAGATCGGAGACCATATATTTT. Protein sequence: CASSLGRSETIYF.

This clonotype showed up just a few times. This chain links TRBV2 with TRBJ1-1; 7 bases align to TRBD1. J lost 5 bases, V lost 6 bases, and 6 bases had no gene match. CDR1 is SNHLY, CDR2 FYNNEI, per germline. This CDR3 spans 13 amino acids. CDR3 bases: TGTGCCAGCAGCTGGGACAGCCGGACTGAAGCTTTCTTT. It translates to CASSWDSRTEAFF.

In its sample, this clonotype was seen many times. DNA of the CDR3: TGCGCCAGCAATAGGGGGGAGGGGGCTAGCCTGCAAGAGACCCAGTACTTC. This codes for CASNRGEGASLQETQYF. This chain connects TRBV5-1 to TRBJ2-5, with D tentatively TRBD1 or TRBD2 (7 bases each). V was clipped by 6 bases and J by 2 bases, with 23 bases between them. The CDR3 extends over 17 amino acids. Germline values: CDR1 SGHRS, CDR2 YFSETQ.

This clonotype was seen a single time. V gene TRBV24-1 combines with J gene TRBJ1-2; 7 nucleotides agree with TRBD1. CDR1 is KGHDR and CDR2 is SFDVKD in the germline V gene. Trimming took 5 bases from V and 4 from J; bases not matched to a gene: 6. This CDR3 has 14 residues. CDR3 DNA: TGTGCCACCAGTGCCACGACAGGGTCCTATGGCTACACCTTC. Translation: CATSATTGSYGYTF.

Ten or more counts support this clonotype. The junction differs from germline at one of its ends, possibly a read error. J is TRBJ2-2 and V is TRBV5-1; D possibly uses TRBD1 or TRBD2 (6 bases each). CDR1 and CDR2 (germline): SGHRS, YFSETQ. The CDR3 is made up of 13 amino acids. The DNA for the CDR3 is TGTGCCAGCAGCGTTGGGGGGCCCGGGGAGCTGTTTTTT. As protein: CASSVGGPGELFF.